What follows are 19 T cell receptor beta chains derived from one specimen sequenced in a study of T cell responses to AZD1222 COVID-19 vaccine. Assay used: immunoSEQ multiplex PCR; TCRdb lists only in-frame clones, some missing. The top ten clones hold around 1.5% of a sample with about 150,000 clones, around 92% of them seen once. The specimen was peripheral blood, collected on day 0 of AZD1222 vaccination. Every receptor here comes from an adult in good health.

The chain joins TRBV7-6 to TRBJ1-1; D uncertain. The germline V gene encodes CDR1 SGHVS and CDR2 FNYEAQ. This CDR3 is built from 11 residues. Trimming stripped 5 bases from V and 8 bases from J, with 9 bases between. The CDR3 DNA follows: TGTGCCAGCAGCCGTGGGCAGGAAGCTTTCTTT. Protein sequence: CASSRGQEAFF.

J is TRBJ2-1 and V is TRBV10-3; TRBD2 aligns across 10 bases. V was clipped by 0 bases and J by 6 bases; unmatched bases: 11. The CDR3 loop spans 18 amino acids. Germline lookup yields CDR1 ENHRY and CDR2 SYGVKD. The DNA of the CDR3 is TGTGCCATCAGTGAGTCGACGGGAGAGAGCGGGAGGGGCAATGAGCAGTTCTTC. Amino acid sequence: CAISESTGESGRGNEQFF.

V gene TRBV5-3 combines with J gene TRBJ1-5, with D hard to call. TRBV5-3 is an open reading frame whose function is uncertain. The V end was cut by 8 bases, the J end by 6 bases, with 6 bases between. The CDR3 sequence is 10 residues long. This CDR3 reads CASFLQPQHF. The CDR3 region has the DNA TGTGCCAGCTTTCTTCAGCCCCAGCATTTT.

The V call is TRBV2, the J call TRBJ2-4; TRBD2 aligns across 8 bases. Per the germline V gene, CDR1 is SNHLY and CDR2 is FYNNEI. V shed 7 bases, J shed 8 bases, and the junction held 7 bases outside the gene matches. This CDR3 has 13 residues. For the CDR3, the DNA is TGTGCCAGCATGGGCGGGGGGAGGTACATTCAGTACTTC. Amino acid sequence: CASMGGGRYIQYF. The full variable domain, in which reference TRBV2 and TRBJ2-4 provide the parts outside the CDR3, is EPEVTQTPSHQVTQMGQEVILRCVPISNHLYFYWYRQILGQKVEFLVSFYNNEISEKSEIFDDQFSVERPDGSNFTLKIRSTKLEDSAMYFCASMGGGRYIQYFGAGTRLSVL.

The V gene is TRBV2, the J gene TRBJ2-7; D not resolved. The CDR3 extends over 14 amino acids. Germline V gives CDR1 SNHLY, CDR2 FYNNEI. V lost 4 bases, J lost 7 bases, and 17 bases lay in between. CDR3 coding DNA: TGTGCCAGCAGTGGGACCGGGTCCCCCATGGAGCAGTACTTC. Amino acids: CASSGTGSPMEQYF.

This rearrangement joins TRBV6-2 or TRBV6-3 to TRBJ1-1, with D possibly TRBD1 on 5 matching bases. The CDR3 length is 14 residues. V was trimmed by 6 bases and J by 1 base, leaving 12 bases between them. Germline assignment: CDR1 MNHEY and CDR2 SVGEGT. Written as DNA, the CDR3 is TGTGCCAGCAGCTCCAGGGTCTCGAACACTGAAGCTTTCTTT. It specifies CASSSRVSNTEAFF.

The gene calls are TRBV5-6 and TRBJ1-2; 9 bases are a match to TRBD1. The CDR3 sequence is 14 residues long. Germline V lookup: CDR1 SGHDT, CDR2 YYEEEE. The V gene end was trimmed by 1 base and the J gene end by 8 bases; junction bases not matched to a gene: 6. CDR3 in amino acids: CASSLYDRGSGYTF. DNA for the CDR3: TGTGCCAGCAGCTTGTACGACAGGGGGTCCGGCTACACCTTC.

The chain couples TRBV18 to TRBJ1-4; D perhaps matches TRBD1 (5 bases). This CDR3 has 15 amino acids. Deletions cut 3 bases from V and 5 bases from J, with 13 bases between. In germline, CDR1 is KGHSH, CDR2 LQKENI. CDR3 protein: CASSPGTVDNEKLFF. For the CDR3, the DNA is TGTGCCAGCTCACCTGGGACGGTCGACAATGAAAAACTGTTTTTT. Full variable domain (remainder filled in from reference TRBV18 and TRBJ1-4): NAGVMQNPRHLVRRRGQEARLRCSPMKGHSHVYWYRQLPEEGLKFMVYLQKENIIDESGMPKERFSAEFPKEGPSILRIQQVVRGDSAAYFCASSPGTVDNEKLFFGSGTQLSVL.

This chain uses TRBV12-3 or TRBV12-4 with TRBJ1-1, with D possibly being TRBD1 (5 bases). V dropped 6 bases and J dropped 11 bases, with 13 bases sitting between them. The CDR3 totals 11 residues. CDR3 nucleotides: TGTGCCAGCAGCGACGGACAAGGTGCTTTCTTT. Its protein is CASSDGQGAFF.

This rearrangement joins TRBV5-1 to TRBJ1-6; D not certain. CDR3 size: 18 residues. V lost 4 bases and J 2 bases, leaving 19 bases between the germline ends. CDR1 and CDR2 (germline): SGHRS, YFSETQ. The CDR3 region has the DNA TGCGCCAGCAGCCTGGCGCCGCAGACCCCCGCCTATAATTCACCCCTCCACTTT. This gives the protein CASSLAPQTPAYNSPLHF.

This sequence joins TRBV5-1 and TRBJ2-2; D is perhaps TRBD2 (5 bases). Trimming pared 0 bases from V and 3 bases from J, leaving 15 bases between. CDR1 and CDR2 from the germline V gene are SGHRS and YFSETQ. The CDR3 has 17 amino acids. CDR3 protein: CASSLGLVGLDTGELFF. As DNA, the CDR3 is TGCGCCAGCAGCTTGGGTCTCGTTGGACTTGACACCGGGGAGCTGTTTTTT.

CDR3 sequence: CATRPQSPYNEQFF. DNA for the CDR3: TGCGCCACCAGGCCTCAGAGCCCTTACAATGAGCAGTTCTTC. The chain employs TRBV5-1 and TRBJ2-1, with unresolved D. CDR3 length: 14 residues. CDR1 and CDR2 from the germline V gene are SGHRS and YFSETQ. Trimming left V 9 bases short and J 4 bases short, with 17 bases between.

The CDR3, as DNA: TGTGCCACCAGTGAGAGGGGTAGTCAGCCCCAGCATTTT. It is translated as CATSERGSQPQHF. This chain joins TRBV24-1 and TRBJ1-5, with D perhaps TRBD1 (5 bases). The V end lost 4 bases, the J end lost 6 bases, and 9 bases lay between the germline ends. Germline-derived CDR1 and CDR2 are KGHDR and SFDVKD. The CDR3 is 13 residues long.

The chain uses TRBV5-1 and TRBJ2-5; D perhaps matches TRBD2 (6 bases). The CDR3 consists of 15 residues. Between the trimmed V and J ends, which lost 2 bases and 0 bases, there was a span of 11 bases. Germline V gene lookup returns CDR1 SGHRS and CDR2 YFSETQ. In DNA form, the CDR3 reads TGCGCCAGCAGCTTCGCAGGAGGGAACCAAGAGACCCAGTACTTC. Translation: CASSFAGGNQETQYF.

This chain connects TRBV3-1 (or the pseudogene TRBV3-2) to TRBJ1-3, with D hard to call. CDR1 and CDR2 from the germline V gene are LGHDT and YNNKEL (reference sequence). This CDR3 has 13 amino acids. Between the trimmed V and J ends, which lost 1 base and 4 bases, there was a span of 5 bases. The CDR3 sequence is CASSQAVGNTIYF. Written as DNA, the CDR3 is TGTGCCAGCAGCCAAGCGGTAGGAAACACCATATATTTT.

Here the CDR3 reads CASSPGQSSYEQYF. CDR3 bases: TGTGCCAGCAGTCCGGGACAGAGCTCCTACGAGCAGTACTTC. V is TRBV2 and J is TRBJ2-7; 7 nucleotides align to TRBD1. The V gene's germline CDR1 is SNHLY and CDR2 FYNNEI. The CDR3 runs to 14 residues. The ends lost 5 bases at V and 0 bases at J; junction bases unmatched: 4.

Only one count was recorded for this clone. The V call is TRBV27, the J call TRBJ1-2, with D maybe TRBD1 (6 bases). CDR1 is MNHEY, CDR2 SMNVEV, per germline (reference sequence). The V end lost 6 bases, the J end lost 8 bases, and 13 bases lay between the germline ends. This CDR3 is built from 12 residues. CDR3 protein: CASSLKGGGYTF. CDR3 DNA: TGTGCCAGCAGCCTCAAGGGGGGCGGCTACACCTTC.

This clone was detected once. CDR3 in amino acids: CASSPGLAEYNEQFF. CDR3 in DNA: TGTGCCAGCAGCCCCGGACTAGCGGAGTACAATGAGCAGTTCTTC. The V call is TRBV7-3, the J call TRBJ2-1; 10 nucleotides match TRBD2. CDR1 is SGHTA and CDR2 is FQGTGA in the germline V gene. CDR3 size: 15 residues. Trimming removed 5 bases from V and 4 bases from J; junction bases left unmatched: 5.

In the case of this clone: Other DNA sequences in this specimen translate into the identical CDR3. This chain links TRBV6-5 with TRBJ1-2; D ambiguous. The germline gives CDR1 MNHEY, CDR2 SVGAGI. The CDR3 runs 13 residues. The V gene lost 5 bases and the J gene lost 3 bases, with 10 bases spanning the gap. The CDR3 protein is CASSPLGHYGYTF. Here the CDR3 DNA reads TGTGCCAGCAGTCCCCTGGGCCACTATGGCTACACCTTC.